This T cell receptor beta chain comes out of a study of blood T cell repertoires in COVID-19. At the level of the study: The samples span acute and convalescent COVID-19 from the United States, Italy and Spain. Sources were T cells, B-cell-depleted T cells, or PBMCs; the material itself was cDNA or gDNA.

With 5 bases removed from V and 4 bases from J, the gap between germline ends came to 9 bases. Per germline, CDR1 SEHNR and CDR2 FQNEAQ (reference sequence). The CDR3 has 12 residues. Study processing details: The authors estimated nucleated cell counts from reference gene primer amplification. TCRdb's table, derived via immunoSEQ multiplex PCR, lists solely in-frame clones and lacks some. The V and J calls and clone size come from that table; D and trimming were worked out from the DNA. The sample consists of 85,000 to 130,000 clones, roughly 92% of them appearing once. Sequencing was carried out using peripheral blood. This TCR was sampled from a man in his 70s with acute or convalescent COVID-19. The V call is TRBV7-9, the J call TRBJ2-7; D may be TRBD1 (5 bases). DNA of the CDR3: TGTGCCAGCAGCACTCAGGGATACGAGCAGTACTTC. This sequence encodes CASSTQGYEQYF.